The 9 T cell receptor beta chains presented below share a single source sample, sequenced in a study of CD8 T cells in ankylosing spondylitis. Each CDR3 protein gets one entry after TCRdb re-called the 5' RACE reads with MiXCR. The sample has 250,000 to 400,000 distinct CDR3 sequences, roughly 12% seen once. Material for sequencing was blood, either unsorted or a sorted T cell fraction (not recorded which). Receptors originate from a female donor with ankylosing spondylitis or in good health (not recorded which).

This clonotype has just a few counts. This rearrangement joins TRBV2 to TRBJ2-5; 8 bases are a match to TRBD1. CDR3 length: 15 residues. Per the germline V gene, CDR1 is SNHLY and CDR2 is FYNNEI. V shed 1 base and J 5 bases; nucleotides not matched to a gene: 6. The CDR3 bases are TGTGCCAGCAGTGAAGGGACAGGGAAGGTTGAGACCCAGTACTTC. Translated, it gives CASSEGTGKVETQYF.

The V and J genes are TRBV19 and TRBJ1-5; a weak D match, TRBD1 (5 bases). Germline CDR1 is LNHDA and CDR2 is SQIVND (reference sequence). Trimming pared 8 bases from V and 6 bases from J, leaving 11 bases between. The CDR3 covers 12 residues. In DNA form, the CDR3 reads TGTGCCAGTGCAGGGATGGGTCAGCCCCAGCATTTT. This sequence encodes CASAGMGQPQHF. Filled out from reference TRBV19 and TRBJ1-5, the complete variable domain reads DGGITQSPKYLFRKEGQNVTLSCEQNLNHDAMYWYRQDPGQGLRLIYYSQIVNDFQKGDIAEGYSVSREKKESFPLTVTSAQKNPTAFYLCASAGMGQPQHFGDGTRLSIL.

This clonotype was seen many times. The V and J genes are TRBV7-8 and TRBJ1-4; 8 bases line up with TRBD1. The J segment lost 7 bases and the V segment lost 1 base, leaving 8 bases of the junction unmatched. This CDR3 is built from 16 residues. Germline CDR1 is SGHVS and CDR2 is FQNEAQ. DNA for the CDR3: TGTGCCAGCAGCTTAGGGACAGGGTTGGCTAGTGAAAAACTGTTTTTT. Encoded protein: CASSLGTGLASEKLFF.

This clonotype was seen more than once but under ten times. This chain uses TRBV12-3 or TRBV12-4 with TRBJ1-2; D ambiguous. V shed 7 bases and J shed 7 bases, with 25 bases lying between them. The CDR3 totals 16 residues. Here the CDR3 DNA reads TGTGCCAGCACCGAAAACGGAGGCCCAGGTTTGGGTGGCTACACCTTC. It encodes CASTENGGPGLGGYTF.

The genes are TRBV5-1 and TRBJ1-5; no clear D. The CDR3 sequence is 15 residues long. The V gene lost 1 base and the J gene lost 4 bases, with 12 bases spanning the gap. Germline CDR1 reads SGHRS; CDR2 reads YFSETQ. The CDR3 reads CASSLSPGSNQPQHF. The CDR3 DNA reads TGCGCCAGCAGCTTGAGTCCGGGGTCGAATCAGCCCCAGCATTTT.

This clonotype was seen repeatedly, ten times or more. The chain uses TRBV9 and TRBJ1-2; D perhaps matches TRBD1 (6 bases). The CDR3 loop spans 15 amino acids. V lost 0 bases to trimming and J lost 0 bases, with 9 bases between them. Germline V gene lookup returns CDR1 SGDLS and CDR2 YYNGEE. The CDR3 DNA follows: TGTGCCAGCAGCGTAGGGGGGGCGCCTAACTATGGCTACACCTTC. Its protein product is CASSVGGAPNYGYTF.

This clonotype has ten or more counts. This rearrangement joins TRBV9 to TRBJ2-3; the match to TRBD1 covers 9 bases. Germline V lookup: CDR1 SGDLS, CDR2 YYNGEE. The V and J ends lost 3 bases and 5 bases, in that order; junction bases with no gene match: 7. The length of the CDR3 is 15 residues. The CDR3 bases are TGTGCCAGCAGCGCAACAGGGGGCTATCAAGATACGCAGTATTTT. Its translation: CASSATGGYQDTQYF.

This clonotype has a count of ten or more. The V gene is TRBV9, the J gene TRBJ2-2, with D perhaps being TRBD1 or TRBD2 (7 bases each). Germline V gene lookup returns CDR1 SGDLS and CDR2 YYNGEE. This CDR3 contains 15 residues. V was cut by 4 bases and J by 4 bases, with 14 bases left in between. The CDR3: CASSWGGQSTGELFF. In nucleotides, the CDR3 is TGTGCCAGCAGCTGGGGGGGACAGAGCACCGGGGAGCTGTTTTTT.

This sequence joins TRBV25-1 and TRBJ2-3; tentatively, D is TRBD2 (6 bases). This CDR3 has 13 residues. V was cut by 7 bases and J by 4 bases, with 12 bases left in between. Germline CDR1 reads MGHDK; CDR2 reads SYGVNS. DNA for the CDR3: TGTGCCAGCACCTTCCGGAGGGCAGATACGCAGTATTTT. Protein product: CASTFRRADTQYF.